The 29 T cell receptor beta chains listed next were all sequenced from one sample in a study of T cell repertoires in cytomegalovirus infection. TCRdb ran MiXCR on the reads and lists one entry per CDR3 protein. The table lists hundreds of thousands of distinct CDR3 sequences, 20% to 25% of them singletons. The sample taken for sequencing was CD8+ T cells from PBMCs. These receptors were obtained from a human donor in good health (CMV status not recorded). Some clones in this sample may be carry-over from other donors' samples.

This clonotype was recorded at least ten times. This chain's CDR3 is CASRRTDVNYGYTF. In nucleotides, the CDR3 is TGTGCCAGCAGACGGACAGATGTTAACTATGGCTACACCTTC. The gene calls are TRBV12-3 or TRBV12-4 and TRBJ1-2, with D possibly TRBD1 on 6 matching bases. The CDR3 covers 14 residues. V was clipped by 6 bases and J by 1 base, with 12 bases between them.

There are a few counts of this clonotype. This chain links TRBV6-5 with TRBJ2-1; possible D gene TRBD2, 5 bases. The length of the CDR3 is 14 residues. The V end was cut by 2 bases, the J end by 5 bases, with 10 bases between. Per the germline V gene, CDR1 is MNHEY and CDR2 is SVGAGI. The CDR3 reads CASSYRGSHNEQFF. The CDR3 nucleotides read TGTGCCAGCAGTTACCGGGGATCTCACAATGAGCAGTTCTTC.

This clonotype was seen a few times. Germline is not matched at one junction end, which may reflect a read error. V gene TRBV2 combines with J gene TRBJ2-3; D is unclear. The CDR3 has 13 residues. In germline, CDR1 is SNHLY, CDR2 FYNNEI. DNA of the CDR3: TGTGTCAGCAGTGAACCTAGCACAGATACGCAGTATTTT. This translates into CVSSEPSTDTQYF.

This clonotype has only a few counts. The chain recombines TRBV20-1 with TRBJ1-2; tentatively, D is TRBD1 (5 bases). Germline lookup yields CDR1 DFQATT and CDR2 SNEGSKA (reference sequence). The CDR3 extends over 19 amino acids. V was pared by 4 bases and J by 0 bases, with 27 bases between. CDR3 nucleotides: TGCAGTGCTATTGGGGGGATGGCGTCGGATTACTACACTAACTATGGCTACACCTTC. It is translated as CSAIGGMASDYYTNYGYTF.

The V gene is TRBV27, the J gene TRBJ2-4, with 7 bases aligning to TRBD1. Looked up from germline, CDR1 is MNHEY and CDR2 is SMNVEV (reference sequence). The CDR3 runs 15 residues. Losses at the gene ends were 4 bases for V and 10 bases for J; bases not matched to a gene: 13. In DNA, the CDR3 is TGTGCCAGCAGTTCCAGTATAGGGGGCGTGGAGATTCAGTACTTC. Amino acid sequence: CASSSSIGGVEIQYF.

This clonotype was seen a handful of times. The chain employs TRBV7-1 and TRBJ2-5; D gene unclear. TRBV7-1 falls under the ORF class, with uncertain function. This CDR3 is 12 amino acids long. The V gene lost 9 bases and the J gene lost 8 bases, with 16 bases spanning the gap. CDR3 nucleotides: TGTGCCAGTGCCGACGGAGACCTAACCCAGTACTTC. This sequence encodes CASADGDLTQYF.

The chain joins TRBV6-2 or TRBV6-3 to TRBJ2-3; weak D call: TRBD2 (6 bases). Trimming removed 2 bases from V and 1 base from J, with 13 bases in between. This CDR3 is built from 16 residues. Per the germline V gene, CDR1 is MNHEY and CDR2 is SVGEGT. CDR3 bases: TGTGCCAGCAGTTACCTCGGGGGAAGGGGCACAGATACGCAGTATTTT. It codes for CASSYLGGRGTDTQYF.

This clonotype came up once. V usage is TRBV6-8 and J usage is TRBJ2-4; TRBD2 agrees at 11 bases. The germline CDR1 and CDR2 sequences are MNHGY and SAAAGT. The CDR3 sequence is 14 residues long. Losses at the gene ends were 10 bases for V and 8 bases for J; bases not matched to a gene: 10. CDR3 bases: TGTGCCAACAGCATTAGCGGGGGGGCGGACATTCAGTACTTC. Residues: CANSISGGADIQYF.

This clonotype was found a few times. The V gene is TRBV20-1, the J gene TRBJ1-2, with 10 bases identical to TRBD1. The length of the CDR3 is 16 residues. After removal of 0 bases from V and 4 bases from J, the junction contained 8 bases not matched to a gene. Germline lookup yields CDR1 DFQATT and CDR2 SNEGSKA (reference sequence). The CDR3 DNA follows: TGCAGTGCTAGAGATCGGGACAGGGGAATTTTCTATGGCTACACCTTC. Amino acid sequence: CSARDRDRGIFYGYTF.

This clonotype was seen at least ten times. V is TRBV28 and J is TRBJ2-7; D possibly corresponds to TRBD2 (7 bases). Germline V gene sequence: CDR1 MDHEN, CDR2 SYDVKM. This CDR3 is 14 amino acids long. V gave up 2 bases and J gave up 4 bases, with 12 bases separating them. The CDR3 nucleotides are TGTGCCAGCAGTTTAGGCGGGGGCGGATACGAGCAGTACGTC. This gives the protein CASSLGGGGYEQYV.

This clonotype has ten or more counts. The rearrangement joins TRBV6-6 to TRBJ2-2; weak D call: TRBD2 (5 bases). The length of the CDR3 is 12 residues. CDR1 and CDR2 (germline): MNHNY, SVGAGI (reference sequence). Between the trimmed V and J ends, which lost 7 bases and 3 bases, there was a span of 6 bases. In DNA, the CDR3 is TGTGCCAGCATGAGGGACACCGGGGAGCTGTTTTTT. Amino acids: CASMRDTGELFF.

This clonotype was picked up many times. V and J are TRBV7-8 and TRBJ2-2; 8 bases align to TRBD1. V gave up 6 bases and J gave up 6 bases; unmatched junction bases: 6. Germline loops: CDR1 SGHVS, CDR2 FQNEAQ. The CDR3 runs to 14 residues. The CDR3 bases are TGTGCCAGCAGGCGGACAGGGCAGCCCGGGGAGCTGTTTTTT. Its translation is CASRRTGQPGELFF.

The DNA for the CDR3 is TGTGCCAGCAGCTTTTCGCTACGGACAGACTACAATGAGCAGTTCTTC. It translates to CASSFSLRTDYNEQFF. This sequence joins TRBV11-2 and TRBJ2-1; perhaps TRBD1 as D (6 bases). CDR3 length: 16 amino acids. Deletions cut 3 bases from V and 3 bases from J, with 15 bases between. The germline V gene encodes CDR1 SGHAT and CDR2 FQNNGV.

The sample holds a few counts of this clonotype. V is TRBV28 and J is TRBJ1-1; TRBD1 might be the D (5 bases). Germline CDR1 and CDR2: MDHEN and SYDVKM. V lost 10 bases to trimming and J lost 5 bases, with 26 bases between them. This CDR3 contains 16 residues. The CDR3 spells CATSEVAGQFWTEAFF. DNA for the CDR3: TGTGCCACCAGCGAGGTTGCAGGGCAGTTTTGGACTGAAGCTTTCTTT.

J is TRBJ1-1 and V is TRBV7-9; 8 bases align to TRBD1. Trimming cost V 5 bases and J 2 bases; bases outside gene matches: 4. This CDR3 spans 14 amino acids. CDR1 SEHNR and CDR2 FQNEAQ come from the germline V gene (reference sequence). CDR3 loop: CASSQGATNTEAFF. The DNA for the CDR3 is TGTGCCAGCAGCCAGGGGGCTACCAACACTGAAGCTTTCTTT. Variable domain in full (rest from reference TRBV7-9 and TRBJ1-1): DTGVSQNPRHKITKRGQNVTFRCDPISEHNRLYWYRQTLGQGPEFLTYFQNEAQLEKSRLLSDRFSAERPKGSFSTLEIQRTEQGDSAMYLCASSQGATNTEAFFGQGTRLTVV.

This clonotype appeared a few times. The rearrangement joins TRBV7-9 to TRBJ1-1; D gene ambiguous. V dropped 5 bases and J dropped 10 bases, with 20 bases sitting between them. From germline, CDR1 is SEHNR and CDR2 FQNEAQ (reference sequence). The CDR3 runs to 14 residues. The CDR3 loop is CASSPSGLGLGAFF. Written as DNA, the CDR3 is TGTGCCAGCAGCCCGAGCGGACTCGGACTTGGAGCTTTCTTT.

Regarding this clonotype: This sequence may be a read error, since a much larger clone differs from it by one base. The chain carries TRBV7-9 and TRBJ1-2; TRBD1 matches 9 bases. CDR3 size: 14 residues. Germline assignment: CDR1 SEHNR and CDR2 FQNEAQ (reference sequence). The CDR3 sequence is CAGSSGTGNYGYTF. The CDR3 nucleotides are TGTGCCGGCAGCTCCGGGACAGGGAACTATGGCTACACCTTC.

Details on this clonotype: This may come from a read error, since a much larger clone is one base off. The chain recombines TRBV7-6 with TRBJ1-4; no firm D call. Germline CDR1 SGHVS, CDR2 FNYEAQ. The CDR3 length is 13 residues. V gave up 6 bases and J gave up 8 bases, with 13 bases separating them. CDR3 bases: TGTGCCAGCAGGTGGGCCTCTGGGGAAAAACTGTTTTTT. Translating it yields CASRWASGEKLFF. Full variable domain (remainder filled in from reference TRBV7-6 and TRBJ1-4): GAGVSQSPRYKVTKRGQDVALRCDPISGHVSLYWYRQALGQGPEFLTYFNYEAQQDKSGLPNDRFSAERPEGSISTLTIQRTEQRDSAMYRCASRWASGEKLFFGSGTQLSVL.

This clonotype was recorded many times. The chain is built from TRBV7-9 and TRBJ2-1; D perhaps matches TRBD2 (6 bases). The germline CDR1 and CDR2 sequences are SEHNR and FQNEAQ (reference sequence). The CDR3 contains 14 residues. V was clipped by 5 bases and J by 5 bases, with 13 bases between them. CDR3: CASSAAGPNNEQFF. In nucleotides, the CDR3 is TGTGCCAGCAGCGCCGCGGGGCCGAACAATGAGCAGTTCTTC.

This clonotype was seen a handful of times. The rearrangement uses TRBV9 and TRBJ1-1; 7 bases align to TRBD1. CDR1 is SGDLS and CDR2 is YYNGEE in the germline V gene. Trimming cost V 0 bases and J 7 bases; bases outside gene matches: 15. This CDR3 spans 17 amino acids. CDR3 loop: CASSVGLLTGEGDEAFF. The CDR3 DNA follows: TGTGCCAGCAGCGTAGGTCTTCTAACAGGGGAAGGAGATGAAGCTTTCTTT. Supplemented by reference TRBV9 and TRBJ1-1, the full variable domain reads DSGVTQTPKHLITATGQRVTLRCSPRSGDLSVYWYQQSLDQGLQFLIQYYNGEERAKGNILERFSAQQFPDLHSELNLSSLELGDSALYFCASSVGLLTGEGDEAFFGQGTRLTVV.

The chain joins TRBV29-1 to TRBJ1-1, with D maybe TRBD1 (5 bases). This CDR3 region has 17 residues. V lost 0 bases and J 0 bases, leaving 17 bases between the germline ends. Per germline, CDR1 SQVTM and CDR2 ANQGSEA. The CDR3 DNA follows: TGCAGCGTTGAAGATCGGCAGGGCCGTCGCTTGAACACTGAAGCTTTCTTT. Residues: CSVEDRQGRRLNTEAFF.

The chain uses TRBV6-5 and TRBJ2-3; possibly TRBD1 or TRBD2 for D (5 bases each). The CDR3 has 15 amino acids. Trimming took off 6 bases at V and 0 bases at J, with 13 bases between the two ends. The germline V gene has CDR1 MNHEY and CDR2 SVGAGI. CDR3 region: CASRRRGVSTDTQYF. The DNA of the CDR3 is TGTGCCAGCAGACGAAGGGGAGTTAGCACAGATACGCAGTATTTT.

This clonotype was detected only once. The chain recombines TRBV29-1 with TRBJ2-7; D unclear. Germline CDR1 SQVTM, CDR2 ANQGSEA. This CDR3 has 12 amino acids. The V end was cut by 4 bases, the J end by 5 bases, with 12 bases between. CDR3 region: CSVVLPSNEQYV. The CDR3 DNA follows: TGCAGCGTTGTACTCCCAAGCAACGAGCAGTACGTC.

The sample holds many counts of this clonotype. V and J are TRBV25-1 and TRBJ2-1; a possible D gene is TRBD1 (5 bases). Germline loops: CDR1 MGHDK, CDR2 SYGVNS. CDR3 length: 12 residues. V gave up 3 bases and J gave up 13 bases, with 13 bases separating them. The CDR3 DNA reads as TGTGCCAGCAGTGAGACAGTTCCCGAACAGTTCTTC. Encoded protein: CASSETVPEQFF.

This clonotype was seen ten or more times. The gene calls are TRBV28 and TRBJ2-1; D not certain. CDR1 is MDHEN, CDR2 SYDVKM, per germline. The ends were cut back, 4 bases at V and 6 bases at J, with 7 bases in the middle. The CDR3 loop spans 12 amino acids. The CDR3 nucleotides are TGTGCCAGCAGTTCTTATGGCAATGAGCAGTTCTTC. Encoded protein: CASSSYGNEQFF.

The rearrangement joins TRBV19 to TRBJ2-3; TRBD2 might be the D (6 bases). The germline V gene has CDR1 LNHDA and CDR2 SQIVND (reference sequence). The ends were cut back, 5 bases at V and 2 bases at J, with 14 bases in the middle. CDR3 length: 15 residues. The CDR3: CASSEAGRLTDTQYF. CDR3 sequence (DNA): TGTGCCAGTAGTGAGGCGGGGCGACTCACAGATACGCAGTATTTT.

This clonotype was observed once. The junction and the germline gene differ at one end; a read error may be behind it. The rearrangement uses TRBV25-1 and TRBJ2-5, with 9 bases lining up with TRBD2. CDR1 is MGHDK and CDR2 is SYGVNS in the germline V gene. The CDR3 consists of 14 residues. CDR3 residues: CVSGGPAGGETQYF. The CDR3 DNA reads TGTGTCAGCGGAGGACCAGCGGGGGGAGAGACCCAGTACTTC. The full variable domain, completed using reference TRBV25-1 and TRBJ2-5, is EADIYQTPRYLVIGTGKKITLECSQTMGHDKMYWYQQDPGMELHLIHYSYGVNSTEKGDLSSESTVSRIRTEHFPLTLESARPSHTSQYLCVSGGPAGGETQYFGPGTRLLVL.

The gene calls are TRBV7-9 and TRBJ2-7; 9 nucleotides align to TRBD1. Germline V gives CDR1 SEHNR, CDR2 FQNEAQ (reference sequence). V shed 4 bases and J 3 bases; nucleotides not matched to a gene: 10. The CDR3 sequence is 16 residues long. The CDR3 loop reads CASSSYVGTGYYEQYF. The CDR3 bases are TGTGCCAGCAGCTCCTACGTCGGGACAGGGTACTACGAGCAGTACTTC.

The gene calls are TRBV20-1 and TRBJ1-2; 8 nucleotides align to TRBD1. This CDR3 region has 14 residues. The V and J ends lost 6 bases and 4 bases, in that order; junction bases with no gene match: 10. Germline CDR1 reads DFQATT; CDR2 reads SNEGSKA (reference sequence). The CDR3 protein is CSAPPTGVIYGYTF. The CDR3, as DNA: TGCAGTGCCCCCCCGACAGGGGTTATCTATGGCTACACCTTC.